The 27 T cell receptor beta chains below come from one sample, sequenced in a study of cytomegalovirus exposure and HLA in healthy donors (dated by TCRdb to about 2017). The receptor library was made with the immunoSEQ multiplex PCR assay. The multiplex PCR relied on a mix of 60 forward primers for TCR Vbeta segments and 13 reverse primers for TCR Jbeta segments. This is the immuneACCESS table as TCRdb keeps it, with only in-frame sequences that have V and J called. A part of the clones is gone; compared with another copy, unresolved V genes explain less than half, and the rest is unexplained. The table for this sample lists around 74,000 clones. The top ten hold roughly 13% of the sample. Sequences were obtained from PBMCs. The receptors shown here come from a man over 45 in good health and CMV-seropositive.

The chain carries TRBV9 and TRBJ2-2, with 11 bases matching TRBD2. The CDR3 is 16 amino acids. The germline V gene has CDR1 SGDLS and CDR2 YYNGEE. V was pared by 0 bases and J by 3 bases, with 1 base of the junction left unmatched. As DNA, the CDR3 is TGTGCCAGCAGCGTAGCGGGACTAGCGGACACCGGGGAGCTGTTTTTT. Its protein product is CASSVAGLADTGELFF.

The chain is built from TRBV19 and TRBJ1-1; 10 nucleotides line up with TRBD1. CDR1 is LNHDA and CDR2 is SQIVND in the germline V gene (reference sequence). This CDR3 spans 15 amino acids. V shed 6 bases and J 0 bases; nucleotides not matched to a gene: 4. This CDR3 reads CASRQDRGMNTEAFF. The DNA for the CDR3 is TGTGCCAGTAGGCAGGACAGGGGGATGAACACTGAAGCTTTCTTT.

The chain joins TRBV1 to TRBJ2-5; TRBD1, the table's D call, was not compared with the DNA. TRBV1 is assigned pseudogene status. This CDR3 spans 14 amino acids. This CDR3 is CTSSQGQGWETQYF. The CDR3 DNA follows: TGCACCAGCAGCCAGGGACAGGGTTGGGAGACCCAGTACTTC.

V and J are TRBV19 and TRBJ2-7, with 7 nucleotides matching TRBD1. Germline V gene data show CDR1 as LNHDA and CDR2 as SQIVND (reference sequence). This CDR3 has 15 amino acids. Germline trimming cut 6 bases from V and 5 bases from J; bases unmatched to any gene: 13. The CDR3 DNA reads as TGTGCCAGTAGCGTTACTTTGGACAGGAACCACGAGCAGTACTTC. Protein sequence: CASSVTLDRNHEQYF.

The V and J genes are TRBV5-5 and TRBJ2-3; no reliable D call. This CDR3 is built from 16 residues. Germline lookup yields CDR1 SGHKS and CDR2 YYEKEE (reference sequence). V was pared by 4 bases and J by 2 bases, with 17 bases between. The CDR3 loop reads CASSPGAYPHTDTQYF. The CDR3 coding sequence is TGTGCCAGCAGCCCCGGAGCCTATCCACACACAGATACGCAGTATTTT.

V is TRBV10-3 and J is TRBJ2-7, with D possibly matching TRBD2 (6 bases). CDR3 length: 14 amino acids. Per germline, CDR1 ENHRY and CDR2 SYGVKD. Deletions cut 6 bases from V and 5 bases from J, with 17 bases between. CDR3: CAIRRGLQADEQYF. The CDR3 nucleotides are TGTGCCATCAGGCGGGGCCTTCAGGCCGACGAGCAGTACTTC.

Here the CDR3 reads CASSSGTENQPQHF. CDR3 DNA sequence: TGCGCCAGCAGCTCTGGGACAGAGAATCAGCCCCAGCATTTT. The J gene is TRBJ1-5, the V gene TRBV5-1; 7 nucleotides match TRBD1. The CDR3 is 14 residues long. Losses at the gene ends were 3 bases for V and 4 bases for J; bases not matched to a gene: 4. CDR1 is SGHRS, CDR2 YFSETQ, per germline.

V is TRBV27 and J is TRBJ2-7; the match to TRBD1 covers 8 bases. Germline CDR1 is MNHEY and CDR2 is SMNVEV (reference sequence). Unmatched junction bases numbered 4, after V lost 5 bases and J lost 7 bases. The CDR3 is 12 amino acids. For the CDR3, the DNA is TGTGCCAGCAGTGGACAGGGCGTGGAGCAGTACTTC. This sequence encodes CASSGQGVEQYF.

V and J are TRBV6-4 and TRBJ2-3, with D perhaps matching TRBD1 (5 bases). The ends were cut back, 5 bases at V and 4 bases at J, with 16 bases in the middle. The V gene's germline CDR1 is MRHNA and CDR2 SNTAGT. CDR3 length: 15 amino acids. The CDR3 DNA reads as TGTGCCAGCAGTCCCCAGGGATTAGTGGCAGATACGCAGTATTTT. Protein sequence: CASSPQGLVADTQYF.

This chain uses TRBV30 with TRBJ1-3; maybe TRBD1 (5 bases). The germline V and J ends were trimmed by 0 bases and 3 bases, with 12 bases remaining between them. The CDR3 contains 15 residues. Per germline, CDR1 GTSNPN and CDR2 SVGIG (reference sequence). This CDR3 is CAWSVSGVVGNTIYF. In DNA form, the CDR3 reads TGTGCCTGGAGTGTATCGGGGGTGGTTGGAAACACCATATATTTT.

V usage is TRBV6-6 and J usage is TRBJ1-2; D gene unclear. Germline V CDR1 and CDR2: MNHNY, SVGAGI (reference sequence). The CDR3 runs to 14 residues. Between the trimmed V and J ends, which lost 2 bases and 4 bases, there was a span of 11 bases. The CDR3 loop reads CASSYGPGFYGYTF. The CDR3 DNA sequence: TGTGCCAGCAGTTACGGGCCAGGATTCTATGGCTACACCTTC.

This sequence joins TRBV4-1 and TRBJ1-5; TRBD1 matches at 9 bases. Germline CDR1 reads MGHRA; CDR2 reads YSYEKL. Trimming at V came to 3 bases and at J to 4 bases, leaving 7 bases not matched to a gene. The CDR3 has 16 amino acids. The CDR3 protein is CASSHRAGTGNQPQHF. As DNA, the CDR3 is TGCGCCAGCAGCCATCGCGCCGGGACAGGGAATCAGCCCCAGCATTTT.

A remark on this clone: The junction shows a germline mismatch at one end, possibly a read error. The chain uses TRBV19 and TRBJ2-5, with 8 bases aligning to TRBD2. The CDR3 spans 14 residues. CDR1 LNHDA and CDR2 SQIVND come from the germline V gene (reference sequence). Written as DNA, the CDR3 is TGTGTCAGTAACCCCCGGGGGGGGGTTGAGACCCAGTACTTC. It specifies CVSNPRGGVETQYF.

V usage is TRBV5-1 and J usage is TRBJ2-2, with 9 positions matching TRBD1. V lost 2 bases and J lost 2; bases outside the gene matches: 1. CDR3 length: 15 amino acids. CDR1 is SGHRS and CDR2 is YFSETQ in the germline V gene. CDR3: CASSFTGGNTGELFF. The CDR3 nucleotides read TGCGCCAGCAGCTTCACAGGGGGCAACACCGGGGAGCTGTTTTTT.

This sequence joins TRBV19 and TRBJ1-5; D is uncertain. The V and J ends lost 5 bases and 5 bases respectively, with 10 bases between them. CDR1 LNHDA and CDR2 SQIVND come from the germline V gene (reference sequence). The CDR3 loop spans 13 amino acids. The DNA of the CDR3 is TGTGCCAGTAGTTTTAACCGAGATCAGCCCCAGCATTTT. Amino acids: CASSFNRDQPQHF.

This sequence joins TRBV7-9 and TRBJ1-3; no clear D gene. The germline V and J ends were trimmed by 4 bases and 0 bases, with 7 bases remaining between them. The germline V gene encodes CDR1 SEHNR and CDR2 FQNEAQ (reference sequence). CDR3 length: 14 amino acids. CDR3 DNA sequence: TGTGCCAGCAGCTCCCTAAGCTCTGGAAACACCATATATTTT. It codes for CASSSLSSGNTIYF.

The chain carries TRBV6-5 and TRBJ1-1, with 9 bases matching TRBD1. Germline V lookup: CDR1 MNHEY, CDR2 SVGAGI. The ends lost 8 bases at V and 1 base at J; junction bases unmatched: 8. The CDR3 sequence is 15 residues long. CDR3 DNA: TGTGCCAGCGTACAGGGGGCTAGGGGGAACACTGAAGCTTTCTTT. This translates into CASVQGARGNTEAFF.

This sequence joins TRBV9 and TRBJ1-2; 8 bases fit TRBD1. Germline CDR1 is SGDLS and CDR2 is YYNGEE. The V and J ends lost 6 bases and 0 bases, in that order; junction bases with no gene match: 4. The CDR3 consists of 14 residues. The CDR3, as DNA: TGTGCCAGCACCCCGACAGGGGCTAACTATGGCTACACCTTC. Translating it yields CASTPTGANYGYTF.

The rearrangement joins TRBV28 to TRBJ2-2, with 12 positions matching TRBD1. The V and J ends lost 3 bases and 7 bases, in that order; junction bases with no gene match: 6. Germline CDR1 MDHEN, CDR2 SYDVKM. The CDR3 spans 16 residues. CDR3 DNA: TGTGCCAGCAGTTTCCGGGACAGGGGGCCGGTCGGGGAGCTGTTTTTT. It encodes CASSFRDRGPVGELFF.

The chain is built from TRBV2 and TRBJ2-1; tentative D call: TRBD2 (7 bases). Per germline, CDR1 SNHLY and CDR2 FYNNEI. This CDR3 is 17 amino acids long. V dropped 0 bases and J dropped 1 base, with 13 bases sitting between them. The DNA of the CDR3 is TGTGCCAGCAGTGAAGCGGGGGGGCCCGGGTCCTACAATGAGCAGTTCTTC. Amino acids: CASSEAGGPGSYNEQFF.

The V call is TRBV28, the J call TRBJ1-5; D is uncertain. Per the germline V gene, CDR1 is MDHEN and CDR2 is SYDVKM. Trimming stripped 8 bases from V and 0 bases from J, with 14 bases between. This CDR3 is 15 amino acids long. The CDR3 region has the DNA TGTGCCAGCCTTCGCGCGGGCAGTAGCAATCAGCCCCAGCATTTT. Amino acid sequence: CASLRAGSSNQPQHF.

This rearrangement joins TRBV19 to TRBJ1-2; 7 nucleotides align to TRBD1. The germline V gene has CDR1 LNHDA and CDR2 SQIVND (reference sequence). The CDR3 is 13 residues long. V lost 6 bases, J lost 8 bases, and 9 bases stayed unmatched. In DNA form, the CDR3 reads TGTGCCAGTAGGGGACAGACTTTCAGCGGCTACACCTTC. This sequence encodes CASRGQTFSGYTF.

The chain couples TRBV19 to TRBJ2-7; the match to TRBD1 covers 10 bases. The CDR3 covers 15 residues. Trimming at V came to 1 base and at J to 6 bases, leaving 6 bases not matched to a gene. CDR1 is LNHDA and CDR2 is SQIVND in the germline V gene (reference sequence). The CDR3 DNA sequence: TGTGCCAGTAGTATAGTGACAGGGGGCGCGAGCGAGCAGTACGTC. It encodes CASSIVTGGASEQYV.

The chain uses TRBV6-5 and TRBJ2-1, with D possibly being TRBD1 (5 bases). Looked up from germline, CDR1 is MNHEY and CDR2 is SVGAGI. This CDR3 region has 12 residues. V was trimmed by 6 bases and J by 15 bases, leaving 18 bases between them. CDR3 nucleotide sequence: TGTGCCAGCAGGTTTGCCGACAGTAATCTGTTCTTC. Translating gives CASRFADSNLFF.

The J gene is TRBJ1-3, the V gene TRBV6-1; D may be TRBD1 (5 bases). Trimming removed 2 bases at V and 4 bases at J, with 12 bases between. The germline CDR1 and CDR2 sequences are MNHNS and SASEGT. The CDR3 extends over 15 amino acids. CDR3 DNA: TGTGCCAGCAGTGAAAGGCAGGGAGGCGGAAACACCATATATTTT. As protein: CASSERQGGGNTIYF.

The chain recombines TRBV5-4 with TRBJ2-2; D gene uncertain. The CDR3 covers 14 residues. V was pared by 3 bases and J by 3 bases, with 9 bases between. Germline CDR1 reads SGHNT; CDR2 reads YYREEE (reference sequence). The CDR3 DNA is TGTGCCAGCAGCTCCGGAGTAGACACCGGGGAGCTGTTTTTT. Residues: CASSSGVDTGELFF.

The CDR3 DNA follows: TGTGCCAGCAGCGGACGAGGGTACTATGGCTACACCTTC. Its translation is CASSGRGYYGYTF. V usage is TRBV9 and J usage is TRBJ1-2; D not certain. Germline loops: CDR1 SGDLS, CDR2 YYNGEE. CDR3 size: 13 residues. Deletions cut 3 bases from V and 3 bases from J, with 9 bases between.